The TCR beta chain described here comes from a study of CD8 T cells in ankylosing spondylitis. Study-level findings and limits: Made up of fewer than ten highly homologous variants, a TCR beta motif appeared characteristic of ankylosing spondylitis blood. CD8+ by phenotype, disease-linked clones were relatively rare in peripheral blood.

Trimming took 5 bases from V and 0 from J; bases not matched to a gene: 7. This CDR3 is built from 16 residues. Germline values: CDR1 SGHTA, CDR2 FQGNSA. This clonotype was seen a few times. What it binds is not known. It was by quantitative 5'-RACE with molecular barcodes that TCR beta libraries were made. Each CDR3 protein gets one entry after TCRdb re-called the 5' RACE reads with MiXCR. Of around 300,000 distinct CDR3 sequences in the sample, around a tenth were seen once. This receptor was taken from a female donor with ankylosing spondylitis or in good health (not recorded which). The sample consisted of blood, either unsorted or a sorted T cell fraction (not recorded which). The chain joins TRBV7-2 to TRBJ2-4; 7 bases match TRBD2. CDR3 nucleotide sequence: TGTGCCAGCAGCGCCCGACTAGCCGCAGCCAAAAACATTCAGTACTTC. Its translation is CASSARLAAAKNIQYF.